These 26 T cell receptor beta chains originate from one sample sequenced in a study of T-cell memory formation after mild COVID-19. TCRdb passed the 5' RACE reads through MiXCR, listing each CDR3 protein once. Among 90,000 to 120,000 distinct CDR3 sequences listed, roughly a sixth were seen once. What was sequenced was PBMCs or a T cell subset sorted from them (not recorded which). Receptors originate from a man aged 18 to 30 who had mild COVID-19 (a few samples of this study predate the infection). Cell type and time point are not known.

This clonotype was recorded many times. The chain employs TRBV20-1 and TRBJ2-6, with D uncertain. Trimming shortened V by 3 bases and J by 1 base, and 4 bases separated the two germline ends. The CDR3 length is 13 residues. Germline-derived CDR1 and CDR2 are DFQATT and SNEGSKA (reference sequence). The CDR3 loop is CSARISGANVLTF. CDR3 DNA sequence: TGCAGTGCTAGGATTTCTGGGGCCAACGTCCTGACTTTC.

The table lists this clonotype with a few counts. The chain links TRBV28 to TRBJ2-7; 7 bases are a match to TRBD1. Germline V lookup: CDR1 MDHEN, CDR2 SYDVKM. The CDR3 loop spans 14 amino acids. J was trimmed by 2 bases and V by 5 bases; bases with no gene match: 6. CDR3 nucleotide sequence: TGTGCCAGCAGTCCCCCGGGACAGACCTACGAGCAGTACGTC. It translates to CASSPPGQTYEQYV.

This clonotype appeared a few times. The J gene is TRBJ2-1, the V gene TRBV5-1, with D unclear. The CDR3 spans 12 residues. CDR1 SGHRS and CDR2 YFSETQ come from the germline V gene. V dropped 2 bases and J dropped 9 bases, with 9 bases sitting between them. This chain's CDR3 is CASSLQVGEQFF. The CDR3 DNA follows: TGCGCCAGCAGCTTACAAGTCGGTGAGCAGTTCTTC.

The gene calls are TRBV20-1 and TRBJ2-7; 9 nucleotides agree with TRBD1. Germline V gives CDR1 DFQATT, CDR2 SNEGSKA (reference sequence). This CDR3 comprises 13 residues. Germline trimming cut 6 bases from V and 2 bases from J; bases unmatched to any gene: 5. CDR3: CSAWDRETYEQYF. For the CDR3, the DNA is TGCAGTGCGTGGGACAGGGAGACCTACGAGCAGTACTTC.

This clonotype has only a few counts. V gene TRBV7-2 combines with J gene TRBJ1-6; D gene ambiguous. V was clipped by 5 bases and J by 18 bases, with 20 bases between them. This CDR3 is built from 13 residues. The V gene's germline CDR1 is SGHTA and CDR2 FQGNSA. The CDR3 DNA reads as TGTGCCAGCAGCGCGTTCACGGCGGGGTATTGCCACTTT. Translating it yields CASSAFTAGYCHF.

This rearrangement joins TRBV3-1 to TRBJ1-5, with unresolved D. CDR1 LGHDT and CDR2 YNNKEL come from the germline V gene (reference sequence). The CDR3 is 15 amino acids. Deletions cut 1 base from V and 3 bases from J, with 10 bases between. The CDR3 loop reads CASSQVPGNNQPQHF. DNA for the CDR3: TGTGCCAGCAGCCAAGTACCGGGAAACAATCAGCCCCAGCATTTT.

The CDR3 DNA follows: TGCAGTGCTAGAATGGCGGGGCAGGGGTATAGCTACGAGCAGTACGTC. As protein: CSARMAGQGYSYEQYV. This chain links TRBV20-1 with TRBJ2-7; TRBD1 or TRBD2 may be the D gene (6 bases each). Germline-derived CDR1 and CDR2 are DFQATT and SNEGSKA (reference sequence). The CDR3 has 16 amino acids. With 2 bases removed from V and 3 bases from J, the gap between germline ends came to 20 bases.

This chain joins TRBV18 and TRBJ2-1, with no clear D. CDR1 and CDR2 (germline): KGHSH, LQKENI. This CDR3 comprises 14 residues. The V and J ends lost 2 bases and 9 bases respectively, with 14 bases between them. The CDR3 is CASSPAHGSAEQFF. CDR3 coding DNA: TGTGCCAGCTCACCAGCGCATGGGTCCGCTGAGCAGTTCTTC.

This clonotype has more than one count but fewer than ten. The V call is TRBV5-1, the J call TRBJ1-1; TRBD1 might be the D (5 bases). The CDR3 extends over 15 amino acids. The ends were cut back, 4 bases at V and 6 bases at J, with 19 bases in the middle. Germline V lookup: CDR1 SGHRS, CDR2 YFSETQ. CDR3 protein: CASSEPGGVRAEAFF. For the CDR3, the DNA is TGCGCCAGCAGCGAACCGGGGGGGGTACGGGCTGAAGCTTTCTTT.

The chain has TRBV6-1 and TRBJ2-5, with a tentative D call TRBD2 (6 bases). CDR3 length: 13 amino acids. V lost 5 bases, J lost 5 bases, and 12 bases lay in between. CDR1 and CDR2 from the germline V gene are MNHNS and SASEGT. CDR3 bases: TGTGCCAGCAGTTGGGAGGCAGAGGAGACCCAGTACTTC. Translated, it gives CASSWEAEETQYF.

This clonotype has a count of ten or more. V usage is TRBV7-9 and J usage is TRBJ2-5, with D uncertain. V dropped 2 bases and J dropped 4 bases, with 8 bases sitting between them. The CDR3 is made up of 13 amino acids. The V gene's germline CDR1 is SEHNR and CDR2 FQNEAQ (reference sequence). DNA of the CDR3: TGTGCCAGCAGCTTAAGGGAAGGAGAGACCCAGTACTTC. It encodes CASSLREGETQYF.

This clonotype was observed a few times. V usage is TRBV5-1 and J usage is TRBJ2-5, with D possibly called TRBD1 or TRBD2 (5 bases each). CDR3 length: 17 residues. CDR1 SGHRS and CDR2 YFSETQ come from the germline V gene. V gave up 2 bases and J gave up 7 bases, with 24 bases separating them. The CDR3 sequence: CASSLPLPAGTDMTQYF. As DNA, the CDR3 is TGCGCCAGCAGCTTACCCCTCCCTGCCGGGACGGACATGACCCAGTACTTC. Based on the CDR3 plus reference TRBV5-1 and TRBJ2-5, the full variable domain is KAGVTQTPRYLIKTRGQQVTLSCSPISGHRSVSWYQQTPGQGLQFLFEYFSETQRNKGNFPGRFSGRQFSNSRSEMNVSTLELGDSALYLCASSLPLPAGTDMTQYFGPGTRLLVL.

This chain connects TRBV12-3 or TRBV12-4 to TRBJ2-4, with 7 bases aligning to TRBD1. Trimming cost V 6 bases and J 11 bases; bases outside gene matches: 7. The CDR3 loop spans 12 amino acids. The CDR3 loop is CASSRDSTLQYF. DNA for the CDR3: TGTGCCAGCAGCCGGGACAGTACCCTTCAGTACTTC.

The chain uses TRBV4-2 and TRBJ2-7; no clear D gene. This CDR3 contains 13 residues. Germline V lookup: CDR1 LGHNA, CDR2 YNFKEQ. V gave up 0 bases and J gave up 2 bases, with 5 bases separating them. This chain's CDR3 is CASSQDLAYEQYF. DNA of the CDR3: TGTGCCAGCAGCCAAGACTTAGCCTACGAGCAGTACTTC.

The chain joins TRBV29-1 to TRBJ2-5; D perhaps matches TRBD1 (8 bases). Per germline, CDR1 SQVTM and CDR2 ANQGSEA. The CDR3 runs 14 residues. Trimming removed 6 bases at V and 5 bases at J, with 19 bases between. CDR3 sequence reads: CSVVQGGMGETQYF. The CDR3 coding sequence is TGCAGCGTCGTACAGGGGGGGATGGGCGAGACCCAGTACTTC.

There are a few counts of this clonotype. The chain has TRBV7-9 and TRBJ1-1; D perhaps matches TRBD1 (6 bases). Looked up from germline, CDR1 is SEHNR and CDR2 is FQNEAQ (reference sequence). Trimming shortened V by 5 bases and J by 1 base, and 14 bases separated the two germline ends. The CDR3 consists of 15 residues. For the CDR3, the DNA is TGTGCCAGCAGCCCCGGTCGGGGGCAGAACACTGAAGCTTTCTTT. It encodes CASSPGRGQNTEAFF.

This clonotype was observed a few times. V and J are TRBV7-8 and TRBJ1-1; perhaps TRBD1 as D (6 bases). V lost 1 base and J 3 bases, leaving 9 bases between the germline ends. CDR1 SGHVS and CDR2 FQNEAQ come from the germline V gene. CDR3 size: 14 residues. In nucleotides, the CDR3 is TGTGCCAGCAGCTTAGTAAGGGGGTACACTGAAGCTTTCTTT. It translates to CASSLVRGYTEAFF.

The chain recombines TRBV7-2 with TRBJ1-5, with D uncertain. The CDR3 runs 14 residues. In germline, CDR1 is SGHTA, CDR2 FQGNSA. Trimming removed 1 base at V and 6 bases at J, with 10 bases between. The CDR3 region is CASSLGPKGQPQHF. CDR3 sequence (DNA): TGTGCCAGCAGCTTAGGCCCCAAGGGTCAGCCCCAGCATTTT.

This clonotype was counted a few times. The V call is TRBV7-6, the J call TRBJ2-3; no definite D call. The CDR3 runs 14 residues. V was cut by 7 bases and J by 4 bases, with 15 bases left in between. Germline V CDR1 and CDR2: SGHVS, FNYEAQ. CDR3 protein: CASMSYQKADTQYF. CDR3 nucleotide sequence: TGTGCCAGCATGTCTTACCAGAAAGCAGATACGCAGTATTTT. The entire variable domain, with the rest obtained from reference TRBV7-6 and TRBJ2-3, is as follows: GAGVSQSPRYKVTKRGQDVALRCDPISGHVSLYWYRQALGQGPEFLTYFNYEAQQDKSGLPNDRFSAERPEGSISTLTIQRTEQRDSAMYRCASMSYQKADTQYFGPGTRLTVL.

This clonotype has at least ten counts. The chain carries TRBV7-3 and TRBJ2-1, with TRBD2 as a possible D gene (5 bases). Germline assignment: CDR1 SGHTA and CDR2 FQGTGA. The ends were cut back, 4 bases at V and 4 bases at J, with 14 bases in the middle. The CDR3 runs 15 residues. The CDR3 protein is CASSSLGGRYNEQFF. DNA for the CDR3: TGTGCCAGCAGCTCGCTCGGCGGGCGATACAATGAGCAGTTCTTC.

V and J are TRBV10-3 and TRBJ2-1; no definite D call. Germline loops: CDR1 ENHRY, CDR2 SYGVKD. Trimming removed 9 bases from V and 0 bases from J, with 15 bases in between. The CDR3 runs 15 residues. The CDR3 spells CAIRLDRRSYNEQFF. The CDR3 DNA is TGTGCCATTCGACTTGATAGGCGCTCCTACAATGAGCAGTTCTTC.

The rearrangement links TRBV18 to TRBJ1-1; possibly TRBD1 for D (5 bases). From germline, CDR1 is KGHSH and CDR2 LQKENI. The germline V and J ends were trimmed by 2 bases and 3 bases, with 10 bases remaining between them. The CDR3 contains 14 residues. CDR3 sequence (DNA): TGTGCCAGCTCACCATTTACGGGGGACACTGAAGCTTTCTTT. The encoded protein is CASSPFTGDTEAFF.

This clonotype was observed a few times. The CDR3 DNA reads as TGTGCCAGCAGTTTGGATCGGGTGAGGGGTGAGCAGTTCTTC. Translation gives CASSLDRVRGEQFF. This sequence joins TRBV6-5 and TRBJ2-1; either TRBD1 or TRBD2 may fit D (5 bases each). The CDR3 extends over 14 amino acids. Germline V gene lookup returns CDR1 MNHEY and CDR2 SVGAGI. Trimming took 4 bases from V and 9 from J, leaving 16 bases between them.

This chain uses TRBV6-2 or TRBV6-3 with TRBJ2-7; no clear D. There are 14 residues in the CDR3. V shed 7 bases and J shed 1 base, with 14 bases lying between them. Per the germline V gene, CDR1 is MNHEY and CDR2 is SVGEGT. The CDR3 protein is CASTPPGFSYEQYF. The CDR3 nucleotides read TGTGCCAGCACCCCTCCAGGATTTTCCTACGAGCAGTACTTC.

The chain links TRBV6-5 to TRBJ2-1; TRBD1 might be the D (5 bases). The CDR3 totals 14 residues. Germline values: CDR1 MNHEY, CDR2 SVGAGI. Between the trimmed V and J ends, which lost 8 bases and 7 bases, there was a span of 18 bases. CDR3 protein: CASSRTLPRNEQFF. The CDR3 DNA sequence: TGTGCCAGCTCAAGGACATTGCCGAGGAATGAGCAGTTCTTC.

This sequence joins TRBV12-3 or TRBV12-4 and TRBJ2-3; TRBD2 aligns across 8 bases. V trimming: 6 bases; J trimming: 2 bases; junction bases outside the gene matches: 10. The CDR3 length is 16 residues. CDR3 DNA sequence: TGTGCCAGCAGACGCCCGGGACTAGGGTCCACAGATACGCAGTATTTT. This codes for CASRRPGLGSTDTQYF.